This T cell receptor beta chain was captured in a study of CD8+CD57+ T cells in acquired aplastic anemia. Study summary: Sorted cells (CD4+ and CD8+) yielded DNA amounts that averaged 3.2 ug. Findings and limits, study-wide: Overlap between patients and controls comprised just under 30 CD8+ CDR3 sequences.

This clonotype has at least ten counts. Its antigen is unknown. TCR beta VDJ and CDR3 profiles were obtained from a genomic DNA template. TCRdb called the reads again in MiXCR, with one record for every CDR3 protein. The sample yields about 290,000 distinct CDR3 sequences, approximately 60% seen once. CDR3 length: 15 amino acids. J gave up 9 bases and V 0 bases, and 10 bases lay outside the gene matches. Germline CDR1 and CDR2: MNHNS and SASEGT. Patients chosen for sequencing had shown CD8+CD57+ cell expansion by flow cytometry. Patients were therapy-naive when their blood was sampled. Source material: sorted CD4+, CD8+, or CD8+CD57+ T cells (not recorded which) from PBMCs. The V gene is TRBV6-1, the J gene TRBJ2-7; 8 positions match TRBD2. The source of this sequence is a human donor with aplastic anemia. CDR3 sequence (DNA): TGTGCCAGCAGTGAAGCCATAGCGGGGAACGTTTGGCAGTACTTC. This codes for CASSEAIAGNVWQYF.